What follows are 18 T cell receptor beta chains derived from one specimen sequenced in a study of T cells in Graves' hyperthyroidism and ophthalmopathy (dated by TCRdb to the late 2010s). Receptor amplification or capture employed multiplex PCR. For sequencing, an Illumina HiSeq 2000 was employed. The TCR beta CDR3 regions were amplified from the RNA transcripts. The first round of RT-PCR for the TCR CDR3 was performed with the HTBI primer set and the Qiagen OneStep RT-PCR kit. TCRdb ran its own pipeline on the public reads, namely fastp trimming at Q25 and MiXCR clone calling, and kept in-frame beta chains. CDR3 protein duplicates are merged, each entry listing the most common genes and DNA. In this sample the table shows about 380,000 distinct CDR3 sequences, 18% of which occur a single time. The ten largest account for about 38% of the sample. Sequencing used blood. Receptors originate from a man aged 18 to 29 with Graves' ophthalmopathy.

This clonotype was detected many times. The germline gene is not matched at one end of the junction; a read error may be the cause. This chain connects TRBV13 to TRBJ1-4; TRBD1 aligns across 9 bases. This CDR3 region has 15 residues. Germline values: CDR1 PRHDT, CDR2 FYEKMQ (reference sequence). The CDR3 here is CASSFKQGAKEKLFF. In nucleotides, the CDR3 is TGTGCCAGCAGCTTTAAACAGGGGGCTAAAGAAAAACTGTTTTTT.

This clonotype has more than one count but fewer than ten. The V call is TRBV28, the J call TRBJ1-5, with 8 bases aligning to TRBD1. J lost 7 bases, V lost 2 bases, and 7 bases had no gene match. Germline V gene data show CDR1 as MDHEN and CDR2 as SYDVKM. The CDR3 totals 15 residues. The CDR3 reads CASSLPSGGDQPQHF. The CDR3 DNA reads TGTGCCAGCAGTTTACCCTCAGGGGGCGACCAGCCCCAGCATTTT. The whole variable domain, remainder taken from reference TRBV28 and TRBJ1-5, is DVKVTQSSRYLVKRTGEKVFLECVQDMDHENMFWYRQDPGLGLRLIYFSYDVKMKEKGDIPEGYSVSREKKERFSLILESASTNQTSMYLCASSLPSGGDQPQHFGDGTRLSIL.

This clonotype has a handful of counts. The CDR3 region is CASSATSVTEAFF. CDR3 nucleotides: TGTGCCAGCAGTGCCACCTCGGTCACCGAAGCTTTCTTT. The chain recombines TRBV6-1 with TRBJ1-1; D is unresolved. Looked up from germline, CDR1 is MNHNS and CDR2 is SASEGT. V dropped 4 bases and J dropped 8 bases, with 14 bases sitting between them. The CDR3 loop spans 13 amino acids.

The chain couples TRBV6-2 or TRBV6-3 to TRBJ2-3; 8 bases align to TRBD2. V gave up 5 bases and J gave up 6 bases; unmatched junction bases: 13. The CDR3 contains 16 residues. Per germline, CDR1 MNHEY and CDR2 SVGEGT. The CDR3 DNA follows: TGTGCCAGCAGTGCTCGCAGCGGGGGATCTACGGATACGCAGTATTTT. It specifies CASSARSGGSTDTQYF.

Only one count was recorded for this clonotype. The chain carries TRBV10-3 and TRBJ1-2; 11 bases agree with TRBD1. In germline, CDR1 is ENHRY, CDR2 SYGVKD. CDR3 size: 14 residues. The V gene end was trimmed by 3 bases and the J gene end by 9 bases; junction bases not matched to a gene: 6. The CDR3 region has the DNA TGTGCCATCAGTGAACCGGACAGGGGGCAAAGCTACACCTTC. Residues: CAISEPDRGQSYTF.

There are many counts of this clonotype. The chain joins TRBV7-9 to TRBJ2-5; D gene ambiguous. The germline gives CDR1 SEHNR, CDR2 FQNEAQ (reference sequence). The V end was cut by 6 bases, the J end by 7 bases, with 15 bases between. CDR3 length: 13 amino acids. The CDR3: CASSFPPSGTQYF. The CDR3 bases are TGTGCCAGCAGTTTTCCCCCAAGTGGGACCCAGTACTTC.

This clonotype was seen only a few times. The rearrangement uses TRBV6-1 and TRBJ2-1; the match to TRBD1 covers 8 bases. The germline gives CDR1 MNHNS, CDR2 SASEGT. This CDR3 contains 17 residues. The V gene end was trimmed by 6 bases and the J gene end by 8 bases; junction bases not matched to a gene: 18. In nucleotides, the CDR3 is TGTGCCAGCAGGCCTGGACAGGGTCGTAGTCGGGTGGATGAGCAGTTCTTC. This gives the protein CASRPGQGRSRVDEQFF.

Ten or more counts support this clonotype. The gene calls are TRBV12-3 or TRBV12-4 and TRBJ1-5; 7 positions match TRBD1. V was clipped by 0 bases and J by 7 bases; unmatched bases: 6. This CDR3 has 15 residues. The CDR3 nucleotides are TGTGCCAGCAGTTTAGCGGAACAGGGGCGGCAGCCCCAGCATTTT. This codes for CASSLAEQGRQPQHF.

This clonotype turned up a few times. The V and J genes are TRBV6-1 and TRBJ1-4; 8 bases map to TRBD1. The V and J ends lost 4 bases and 3 bases, in that order; junction bases with no gene match: 16. The CDR3 is 19 amino acids. The germline gives CDR1 MNHNS, CDR2 SASEGT. The chain's CDR3 is CASSGPDYGQGLPNEKLFF. CDR3 coding DNA: TGTGCCAGCAGTGGACCCGATTACGGACAGGGACTTCCTAATGAAAAACTGTTTTTT.

This clonotype was recorded many times. The V gene is TRBV3-1, the J gene TRBJ2-7; D is uncertain. Germline CDR1 reads LGHDT; CDR2 reads YNNKEL (reference sequence). V was cut by 1 base and J by 3 bases, with 4 bases left in between. The CDR3 contains 12 residues. The chain's CDR3 is CASSQAGYEQYF. DNA of the CDR3: TGTGCCAGCAGCCAAGCGGGCTACGAGCAGTACTTC.

The chain employs TRBV7-9 and TRBJ2-1, with 9 bases aligning to TRBD2. Trimming cost V 8 bases and J 9 bases; bases outside gene matches: 5. The CDR3 is 12 amino acids. Per germline, CDR1 SEHNR and CDR2 FQNEAQ (reference sequence). The CDR3 coding sequence is TGTGCCAGCGGGCGGGGGGGCCTTGAGCAGTTCTTC. It is translated as CASGRGGLEQFF.

Notes on this clonotype: It may be a read error: a sequence one base away is much more abundant. The chain uses TRBV28 and TRBJ2-7; the D gene could be TRBD1 or TRBD2 (5 bases each). Germline lookup yields CDR1 MDHEN and CDR2 SYDVKM. The CDR3 sequence is 14 residues long. Trimming stripped 7 bases from V and 3 bases from J, with 16 bases between. CDR3 coding DNA: TGTGCCAGCACCGACTGGGGGACGGGCTACGAGCAGTACTTC. This codes for CASTDWGTGYEQYF.

This clonotype has ten or more counts. J is TRBJ1-1 and V is TRBV9; D gene unclear. The V gene lost 3 bases and the J gene lost 7 bases, with 16 bases spanning the gap. CDR3 size: 14 residues. The germline CDR1 and CDR2 sequences are SGDLS and YYNGEE. The DNA for the CDR3 is TGTGCCAGCAGCGCAAGCTGGGGTAACGGTGAAGCTTTCTTT. It specifies CASSASWGNGEAFF.

The rearrangement uses TRBV6-1 and TRBJ2-2; no reliable D call. The germline V gene has CDR1 MNHNS and CDR2 SASEGT. V dropped 10 bases and J dropped 0 bases, with 12 bases sitting between them. This CDR3 region has 14 residues. Written as DNA, the CDR3 is TGTGCCACCCTAGGAGCAGCGAACACCGGGGAGCTGTTTTTT. The encoded protein is CATLGAANTGELFF.

This clonotype appeared many times. J is TRBJ1-2 and V is TRBV20-1; 7 bases align to TRBD1. In germline, CDR1 is DFQATT, CDR2 SNEGSKA (reference sequence). The trim removed 2 bases at V and 0 bases at J, leaving 6 bases unmatched. The CDR3 has 15 residues. CDR3 loop: CSARRDRDTNYGYTF. As DNA, the CDR3 is TGCAGTGCTAGACGGGACAGAGATACTAACTATGGCTACACCTTC.

The V call is TRBV28, the J call TRBJ2-7; D uncertain. CDR1 is MDHEN, CDR2 SYDVKM, per germline. V was pared by 6 bases and J by 3 bases, with 6 bases between. The CDR3 is made up of 11 amino acids. This CDR3 reads CASRKYYEQYF. CDR3 sequence (DNA): TGTGCCAGCAGAAAGTACTACGAGCAGTACTTC.

This clonotype showed up many times. V usage is TRBV6-1 and J usage is TRBJ2-7; 8 bases line up with TRBD2. CDR3 size: 15 residues. Germline values: CDR1 MNHNS, CDR2 SASEGT. The J segment lost 3 bases and the V segment lost 5 bases, leaving 9 bases of the junction unmatched. CDR3 residues: CASSSPGGAGYEQYF. In DNA, the CDR3 is TGTGCCAGCAGTTCCCCCGGGGGGGCCGGCTACGAGCAGTACTTC.

A note on this clonotype: This could be a read error, since a much larger clone is one nucleotide away. The chain has TRBV28 and TRBJ1-6; D is uncertain. This CDR3 spans 14 amino acids. V gave up 7 bases and J gave up 10 bases, with 17 bases separating them. In germline, CDR1 is MDHEN, CDR2 SYDVKM. The CDR3 DNA sequence: TGTGCCAGCACACCGCCCTCAAGGCCCTCACCCCTCCACTTT. This codes for CASTPPSRPSPLHF. Complete variable domain (other parts from reference TRBV28 and TRBJ1-6): DVKVTQSSRYLVKRTGEKVFLECVQDMDHENMFWYRQDPGLGLRLIYFSYDVKMKEKGDIPEGYSVSREKKERFSLILESASTNQTSMYLCASTPPSRPSPLHFGNGTRLTVT.